Given below is one T cell receptor (beta chain) in context. What it binds is not known. This sample stems from a study of CD8 T cells in Susac syndrome. Broader study findings: The number of individuals included in the study's TCR sequencing and HLA analysis was acknowledged as relatively small.

The germline CDR1 and CDR2 sequences are MGHRA and YSYEKL. V shed 3 bases and J 2 bases; nucleotides not matched to a gene: 13. The CDR3 has 18 residues. With random hexamers, about 0.45 to 1 ug RNA was reverse transcribed. TCRdb called the immunoSEQ multiplex PCR reads again in MiXCR, with one record for every CDR3 protein. The data contain some 160,000 distinct CDR3 sequences, about 91% of them singletons. The J gene is TRBJ1-1, the V gene TRBV4-1, with 9 bases identical to TRBD1. The receptor comes from a human donor in good health. Sequenced material: CD4+ T cells from PBMCs. The CDR3 sequence is CASSHPGATGGFNTEAFF. The CDR3 DNA follows: TGCGCCAGCAGCCATCCAGGAGCGACAGGGGGGTTTAACACTGAAGCTTTCTTT.